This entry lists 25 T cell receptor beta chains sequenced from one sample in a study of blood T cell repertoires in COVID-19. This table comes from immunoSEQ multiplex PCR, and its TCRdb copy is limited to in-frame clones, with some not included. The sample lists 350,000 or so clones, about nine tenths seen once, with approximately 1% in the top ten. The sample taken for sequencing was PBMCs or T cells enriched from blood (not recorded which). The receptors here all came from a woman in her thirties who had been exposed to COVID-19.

The CDR3 DNA reads TGTGCCAGTAGTATATTGGGCAGGGCTAGCAATCAGCCCCAGCATTTT. It encodes CASSILGRASNQPQHF. This chain uses TRBV19 with TRBJ1-5; a weak D match, TRBD1 (5 bases). The CDR3 is 16 residues long. V was trimmed by 2 bases and J by 0 bases, leaving 11 bases between them. Germline lookup yields CDR1 LNHDA and CDR2 SQIVND (reference sequence).

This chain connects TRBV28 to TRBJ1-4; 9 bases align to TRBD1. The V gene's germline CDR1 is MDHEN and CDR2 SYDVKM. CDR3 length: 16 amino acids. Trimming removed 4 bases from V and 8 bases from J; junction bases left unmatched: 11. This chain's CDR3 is CASSSSYRGLGEKLFF. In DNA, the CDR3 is TGTGCCAGCAGTTCATCCTACAGGGGGCTGGGGGAAAAACTGTTTTTT. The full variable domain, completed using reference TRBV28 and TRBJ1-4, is DVKVTQSSRYLVKRTGEKVFLECVQDMDHENMFWYRQDPGLGLRLIYFSYDVKMKEKGDIPEGYSVSREKKERFSLILESASTNQTSMYLCASSSSYRGLGEKLFFGSGTQLSVL.

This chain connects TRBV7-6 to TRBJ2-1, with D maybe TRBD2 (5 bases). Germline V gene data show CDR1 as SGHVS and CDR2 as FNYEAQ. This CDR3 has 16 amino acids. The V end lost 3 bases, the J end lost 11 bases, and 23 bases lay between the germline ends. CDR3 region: CASSLGQLGSPRKQFF. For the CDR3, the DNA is TGTGCCAGCAGCTTGGGCCAACTAGGTTCCCCGCGCAAGCAGTTCTTC.

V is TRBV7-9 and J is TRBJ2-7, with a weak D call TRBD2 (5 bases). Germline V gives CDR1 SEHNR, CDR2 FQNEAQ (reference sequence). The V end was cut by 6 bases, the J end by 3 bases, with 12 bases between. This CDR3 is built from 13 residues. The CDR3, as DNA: TGTGCCAGCAGTGGTAGCGCGGACTACGAGCAGTACTTC. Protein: CASSGSADYEQYF.

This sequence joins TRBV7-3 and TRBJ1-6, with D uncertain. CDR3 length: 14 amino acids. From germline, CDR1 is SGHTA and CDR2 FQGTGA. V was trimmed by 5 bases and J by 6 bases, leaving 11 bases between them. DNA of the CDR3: TGTGCCAGCAGCCTCCGCAGGATTAATTCACCCCTCCACTTT. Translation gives CASSLRRINSPLHF.

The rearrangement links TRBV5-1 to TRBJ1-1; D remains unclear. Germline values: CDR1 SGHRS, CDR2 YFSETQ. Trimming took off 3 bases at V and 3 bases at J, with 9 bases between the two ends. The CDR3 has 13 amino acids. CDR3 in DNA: TGCGCCAGCAGCTCCGAGGAGGACACTGAAGCTTTCTTT. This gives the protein CASSSEEDTEAFF.

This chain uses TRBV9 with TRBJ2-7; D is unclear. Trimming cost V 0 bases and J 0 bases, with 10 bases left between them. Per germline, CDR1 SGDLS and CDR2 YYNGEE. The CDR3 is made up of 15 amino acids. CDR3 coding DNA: TGTGCCAGCAGCGTAGGTGCGGCTAGCTCCTACGAGCAGTACTTC. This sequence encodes CASSVGAASSYEQYF.

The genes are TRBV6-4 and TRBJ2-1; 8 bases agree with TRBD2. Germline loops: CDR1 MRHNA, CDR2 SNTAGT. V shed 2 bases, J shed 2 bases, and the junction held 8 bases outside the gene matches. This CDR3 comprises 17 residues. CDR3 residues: CASSDQPTSVAYNEQFF. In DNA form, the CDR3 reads TGTGCCAGCAGTGACCAACCGACTAGCGTAGCCTACAATGAGCAGTTCTTC.

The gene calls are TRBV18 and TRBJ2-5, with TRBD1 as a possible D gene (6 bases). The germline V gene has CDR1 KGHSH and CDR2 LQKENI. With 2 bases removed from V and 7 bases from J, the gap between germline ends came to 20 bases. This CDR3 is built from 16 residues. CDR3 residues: CASSPVPLQGFRTQYF. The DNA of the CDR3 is TGTGCCAGCTCACCAGTCCCGCTACAGGGATTTCGGACCCAGTACTTC.

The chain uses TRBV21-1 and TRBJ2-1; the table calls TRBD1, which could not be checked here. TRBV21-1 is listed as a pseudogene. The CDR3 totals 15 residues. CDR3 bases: TGTGCCAGCAGCAACGAGACAGGGGCCTACAATGAGCAGTTCTTC. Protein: CASSNETGAYNEQFF.

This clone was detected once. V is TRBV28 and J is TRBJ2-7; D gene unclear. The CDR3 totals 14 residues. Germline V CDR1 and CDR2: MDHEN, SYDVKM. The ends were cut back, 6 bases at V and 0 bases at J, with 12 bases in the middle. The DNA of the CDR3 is TGTGCCAGCAGGACGGGTTCTAGCTCCTACGAGCAGTACTTC. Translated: CASRTGSSSYEQYF.

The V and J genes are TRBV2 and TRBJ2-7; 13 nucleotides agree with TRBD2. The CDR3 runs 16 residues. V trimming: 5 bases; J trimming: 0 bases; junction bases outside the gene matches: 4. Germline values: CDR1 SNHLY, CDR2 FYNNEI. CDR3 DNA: TGTGCCAGCAGTTTCGGGACTAGCGGGACCTCCTACGAGCAGTACTTC. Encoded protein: CASSFGTSGTSYEQYF.

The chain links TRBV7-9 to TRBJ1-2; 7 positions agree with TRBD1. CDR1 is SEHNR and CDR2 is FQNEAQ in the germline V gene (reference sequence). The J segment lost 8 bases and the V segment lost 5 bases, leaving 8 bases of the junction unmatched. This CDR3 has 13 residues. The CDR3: CASSPTTGWGYTF. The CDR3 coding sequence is TGTGCCAGCAGCCCCACGACAGGGTGGGGCTACACCTTC.

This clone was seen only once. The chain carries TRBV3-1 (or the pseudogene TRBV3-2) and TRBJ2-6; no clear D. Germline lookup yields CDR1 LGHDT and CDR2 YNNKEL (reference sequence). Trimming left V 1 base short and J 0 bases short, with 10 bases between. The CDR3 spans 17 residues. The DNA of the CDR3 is TGTGCCAGCAGCCAAGGTTTAATCGGCTCTGGGGCCAACGTCCTGACTTTC. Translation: CASSQGLIGSGANVLTF.

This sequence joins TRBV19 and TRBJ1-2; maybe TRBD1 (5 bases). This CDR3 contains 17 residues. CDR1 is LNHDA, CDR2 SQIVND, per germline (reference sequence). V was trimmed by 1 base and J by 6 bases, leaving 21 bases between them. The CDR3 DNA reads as TGTGCCAGTAGTATAGTCGCCCCGCGGGGCGTTCCGGATGGCTACACCTTC. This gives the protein CASSIVAPRGVPDGYTF.

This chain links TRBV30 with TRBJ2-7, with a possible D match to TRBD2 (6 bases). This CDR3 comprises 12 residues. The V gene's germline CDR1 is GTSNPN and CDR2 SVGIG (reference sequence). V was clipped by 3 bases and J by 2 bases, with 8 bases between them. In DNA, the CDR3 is TGTGCCTGGAGCGGGAGCCCCTACGAGCAGTACTTC. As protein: CAWSGSPYEQYF.

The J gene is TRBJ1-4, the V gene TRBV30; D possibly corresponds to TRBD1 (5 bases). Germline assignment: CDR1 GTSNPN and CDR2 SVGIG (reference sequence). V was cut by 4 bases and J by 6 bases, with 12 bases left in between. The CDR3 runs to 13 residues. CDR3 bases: TGTGCCTGGAACGGCAGGGTGGATGAAAAACTGTTTTTT. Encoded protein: CAWNGRVDEKLFF. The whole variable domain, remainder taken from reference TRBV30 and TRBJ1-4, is SQTIHQWPATLVQPVGSPLSLECTVEGTSNPNLYWYRQAAGRGLQLLFYSVGIGQISSEVPQNLSASRPQDRQFILSSKKLLLSDSGFYLCAWNGRVDEKLFFGSGTQLSVL.

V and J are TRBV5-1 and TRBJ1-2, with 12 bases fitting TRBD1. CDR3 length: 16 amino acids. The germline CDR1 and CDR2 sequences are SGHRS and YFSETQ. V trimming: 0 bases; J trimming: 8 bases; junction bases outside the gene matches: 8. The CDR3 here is CASSLGPGQGAQGYTF. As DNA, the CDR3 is TGCGCCAGCAGCTTGGGACCGGGACAGGGGGCCCAGGGCTACACCTTC.

The chain's CDR3 is CASSLTTGALAEAFF. DNA for the CDR3: TGTGCCAGCAGCTTAACCACAGGGGCGCTCGCTGAAGCTTTCTTT. V and J are TRBV7-3 and TRBJ1-1; 7 positions match TRBD1. Trimming cost V 0 bases and J 6 bases; bases outside gene matches: 7. The length of the CDR3 is 15 residues. Germline loops: CDR1 SGHTA, CDR2 FQGTGA.

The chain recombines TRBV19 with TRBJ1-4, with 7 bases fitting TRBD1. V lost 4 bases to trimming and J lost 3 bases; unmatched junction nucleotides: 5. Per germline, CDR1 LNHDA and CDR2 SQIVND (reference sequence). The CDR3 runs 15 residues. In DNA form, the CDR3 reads TGTGCCAGTAGTAGACGACAGGGATCTAATGAAAAACTGTTTTTT. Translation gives CASSRRQGSNEKLFF.

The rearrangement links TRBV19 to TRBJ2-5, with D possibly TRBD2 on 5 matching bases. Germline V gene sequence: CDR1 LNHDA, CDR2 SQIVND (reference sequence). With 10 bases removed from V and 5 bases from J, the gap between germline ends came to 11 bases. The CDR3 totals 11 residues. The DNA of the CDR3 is TGTGCCATCCCAAGGAGGGAGACCCAGTACTTC. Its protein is CAIPRRETQYF.

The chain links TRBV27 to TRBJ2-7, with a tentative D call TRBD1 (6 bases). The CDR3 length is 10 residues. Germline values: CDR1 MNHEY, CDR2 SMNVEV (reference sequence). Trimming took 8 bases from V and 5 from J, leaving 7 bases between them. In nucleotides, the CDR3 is TGTGCCAGCGGGGGCGACGAGCAGTACTTC. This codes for CASGGDEQYF.

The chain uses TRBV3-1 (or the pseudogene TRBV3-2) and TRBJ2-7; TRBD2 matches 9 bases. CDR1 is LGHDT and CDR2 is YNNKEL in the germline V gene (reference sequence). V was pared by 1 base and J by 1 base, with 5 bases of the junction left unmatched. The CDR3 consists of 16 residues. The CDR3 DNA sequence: TGTGCCAGCAGCCAAGTCCTTAGCGGGAGTTCCTACGAGCAGTACTTC. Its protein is CASSQVLSGSSYEQYF.

CDR3 protein: CASQSTRAALGYTF. The CDR3 nucleotides read TGTGCCAGCCAAAGTACGAGGGCCGCCCTCGGCTACACCTTC. V is TRBV3-1 (or the pseudogene TRBV3-2) and J is TRBJ1-2; unclear D gene. V lost 8 bases and J 8 bases, leaving 21 bases between the germline ends. Germline V gene data show CDR1 as LGHDT and CDR2 as YNNKEL (reference sequence). The CDR3 extends over 14 amino acids.

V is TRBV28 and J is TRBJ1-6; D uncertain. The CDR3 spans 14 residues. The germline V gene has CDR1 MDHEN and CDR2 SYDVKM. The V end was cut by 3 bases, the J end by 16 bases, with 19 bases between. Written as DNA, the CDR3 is TGTGCCAGCAGTTTGGGAGGATCCGAGATACAACTCCACTTT. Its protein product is CASSLGGSEIQLHF.